The sequence of this TCR beta chain was determined in a study of blood T cell repertoires in COVID-19. Looked up from germline, CDR1 is LNHDA and CDR2 is SQIVND (reference sequence). The V segment lost 4 bases and the J segment 7 bases; nucleotides outside the gene matches: 4. This CDR3 region has 14 residues. The repertoire was sequenced with immunoSEQ multiplex PCR; TCRdb's copy has only in-frame clones and lacks some. The sample comprises roughly 320,000 clones, 80% to 90% of which are singletons, and 6.3% rests with the top ten. Material for sequencing was peripheral blood. The chain has TRBV19 and TRBJ2-2; TRBD1 matches 9 bases. The TCR was taken from a woman aged 45-65 years with COVID-19, enrolled during active disease. CDR3 sequence reads: CASSTTGGNGELFF. CDR3 in DNA: TGTGCCAGTAGTACGACAGGGGGGAACGGGGAGCTGTTTTTT.